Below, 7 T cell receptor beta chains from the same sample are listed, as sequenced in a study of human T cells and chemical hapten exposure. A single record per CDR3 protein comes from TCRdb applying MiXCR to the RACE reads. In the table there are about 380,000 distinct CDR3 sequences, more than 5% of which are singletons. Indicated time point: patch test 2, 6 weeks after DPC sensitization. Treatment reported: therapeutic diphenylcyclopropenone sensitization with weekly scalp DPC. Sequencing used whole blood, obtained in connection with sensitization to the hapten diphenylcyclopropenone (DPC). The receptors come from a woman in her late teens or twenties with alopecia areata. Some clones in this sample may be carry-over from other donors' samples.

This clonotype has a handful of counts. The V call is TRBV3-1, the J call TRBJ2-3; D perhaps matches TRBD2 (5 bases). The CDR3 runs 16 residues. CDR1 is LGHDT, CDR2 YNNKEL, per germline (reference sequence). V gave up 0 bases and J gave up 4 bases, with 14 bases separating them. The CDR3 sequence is CASSQDFGGLADTQYF. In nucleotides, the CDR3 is TGTGCCAGCAGCCAAGATTTTGGAGGCTTGGCAGATACGCAGTATTTT.

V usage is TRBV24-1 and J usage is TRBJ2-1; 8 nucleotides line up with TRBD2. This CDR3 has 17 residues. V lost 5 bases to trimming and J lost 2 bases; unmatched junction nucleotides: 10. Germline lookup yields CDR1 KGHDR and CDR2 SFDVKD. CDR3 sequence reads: CATSGGGGPSPYNEQFF. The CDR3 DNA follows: TGTGCCACCAGTGGAGGCGGGGGGCCTTCCCCCTACAATGAGCAGTTCTTC.

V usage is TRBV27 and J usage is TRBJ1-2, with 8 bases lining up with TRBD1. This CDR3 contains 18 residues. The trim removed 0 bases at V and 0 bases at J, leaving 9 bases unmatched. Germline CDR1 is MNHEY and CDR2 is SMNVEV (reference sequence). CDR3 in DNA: TGTGCCAGCAGTTTATCCCCTTGGACAGGGCCTCCTAACTATGGCTACACCTTC. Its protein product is CASSLSPWTGPPNYGYTF.

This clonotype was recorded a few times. This CDR3 reads CASSFLTGTGNTIYF. For the CDR3, the DNA is TGTGCCAGCAGCTTCTTGACGGGGACCGGAAACACCATATATTTT. The chain employs TRBV11-2 and TRBJ1-3, with a possible D match to TRBD1 (5 bases). The V end lost 3 bases, the J end lost 4 bases, and 13 bases lay between the germline ends. Germline loops: CDR1 SGHAT, CDR2 FQNNGV. The CDR3 length is 15 residues. Together with reference TRBV11-2 and TRBJ1-3, the CDR3 gives the full variable domain: EAGVAQSPRYKIIEKRQSVAFWCNPISGHATLYWYQQILGQGPKLLIQFQNNGVVDDSQLPKDRFSAERLKGVDSTLKIQPAKLEDSAVYLCASSFLTGTGNTIYFGEGSWLTVV.

CDR3 loop: CASSQTGASNSPLHF. DNA of the CDR3: TGCGCCAGCAGCCAAACAGGGGCTAGTAATTCACCCCTCCACTTT. The rearrangement joins TRBV4-3 to TRBJ1-6, with 7 positions matching TRBD1. This CDR3 region has 15 residues. The germline gives CDR1 LGHNA, CDR2 YSLEER. Germline trimming cut 2 bases from V and 6 bases from J; bases unmatched to any gene: 4.

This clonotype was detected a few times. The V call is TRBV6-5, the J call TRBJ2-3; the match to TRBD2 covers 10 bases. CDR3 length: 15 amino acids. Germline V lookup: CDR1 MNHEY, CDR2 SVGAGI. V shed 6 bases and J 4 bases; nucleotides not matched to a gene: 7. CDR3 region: CASSPSGGAPDTQYF. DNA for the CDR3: TGTGCCAGCAGCCCCAGCGGGGGGGCCCCAGATACGCAGTATTTT.

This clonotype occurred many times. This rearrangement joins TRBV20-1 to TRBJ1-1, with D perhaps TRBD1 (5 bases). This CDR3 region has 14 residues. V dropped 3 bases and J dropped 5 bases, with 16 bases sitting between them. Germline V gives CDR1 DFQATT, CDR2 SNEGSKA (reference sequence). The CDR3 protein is CSARPSVGETEAFF. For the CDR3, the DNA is TGCAGTGCTAGGCCCAGTGTGGGGGAGACTGAAGCTTTCTTT.